This TCR beta chain was found in a study of CXCR3-negative and CXCR3-positive naive CD8 T cells. Germline V gene sequence: CDR1 SGDLS, CDR2 YYNGEE. The CDR3 has 16 amino acids. UMI-tagged TRB cDNA libraries were built via 5' RACE. TCRdb re-called the 5' RACE reads and catalogs CDR3 proteins one per entry, DNA excluded. This sample's table reports 75,000 to 100,000 distinct CDR3 sequences. Study-level points and caveats: For CXCR3-positive naive cells, TRB CDR3s were more hydrophobic than those of CXCR3-negative naive cells. Whereas memory cells differed, naive CXCR3-negative and CXCR3-positive cells shared similar TRBV-TRBJ usage. PBMCs showed partially decreased CXCR3 expression after cryopreservation, and most assays used fresh PBMCs.

About this clonotype itself: Its cognate antigen is unknown.

The source is a human donor in good health. Some clones in this sample may be carry-over from other donors' samples. Material for sequencing was naive CXCR3+ CD8+ T cells from blood. Subset noted: CD45RO-CCR7+CD27+CD95- naive CD8+ T cells expressing CXCR3 (TNR3+). The genes are TRBV9 and TRBJ2-1; TCRdb designates TRBD1, a call that cannot be tested without DNA. The CDR3 loop is CASNTGSGGPNNEQFF.